The 3 T cell receptor beta chains reported below all come from one sample, sequenced in a study of blood T cells in healthy people across ages. Next came a second PCR, run for about 7 to 12 cycles, which used a sample-barcoded 5' primer along with a J-beta primer mix. TCRdb redid the calling of the 5' RACE reads with MiXCR, one entry per CDR3 protein. The sample gives some 1.6 million distinct CDR3 sequences, 30% to 35% of which show up once; about 11% is in the top ten. Sequenced input: blood. These receptors came from a woman under 40 in good health.

This clonotype came up many times. CDR3 loop: CASSPLRGNYGYTF. The CDR3 DNA sequence: TGTGCCAGCAGCCCCCTCCGGGGTAACTATGGCTACACCTTC. The chain carries TRBV7-9 and TRBJ1-2; D call uncertain. Germline V CDR1 and CDR2: SEHNR, FQNEAQ (reference sequence). V dropped 5 bases and J dropped 1 base, with 11 bases sitting between them. The CDR3 length is 14 residues.

The chain carries TRBV2 and TRBJ2-3, with D possibly TRBD2 on 6 matching bases. The length of the CDR3 is 16 residues. Trimming took 9 bases from V and 6 from J, leaving 25 bases between them. The V gene's germline CDR1 is SNHLY and CDR2 FYNNEI. The CDR3 reads CASTWDSRGGADTQYF. CDR3 DNA sequence: TGTGCCAGTACTTGGGACTCGCGGGGTGGGGCGGATACGCAGTATTTT.

V gene TRBV5-1 combines with J gene TRBJ2-7; D unclear. The CDR3 loop spans 17 amino acids. The V gene's germline CDR1 is SGHRS and CDR2 YFSETQ. Trimming took 7 bases from V and 0 from J, leaving 23 bases between them. The DNA for the CDR3 is TGCGCCAGCGCTCAAGAAGGCCTCTATTTGAGCTCCTACGAGCAGTACTTC. Its protein is CASAQEGLYLSSYEQYF. Drawing the rest from reference TRBV5-1 and TRBJ2-7, the complete variable domain is KAGVTQTPRYLIKTRGQQVTLSCSPISGHRSVSWYQQTPGQGLQFLFEYFSETQRNKGNFPGRFSGRQFSNSRSEMNVSTLELGDSALYLCASAQEGLYLSSYEQYFGPGTRLTVT.